Sequencing of this T cell receptor (beta chain) was carried out in a study of cytomegalovirus exposure and HLA in healthy donors. Donors showed nominal health when sampled, although they likely had unrecorded immune exposures. PCR was performed using 60 Vbeta and 13 Jbeta primers. Data came from immunoSEQ multiplex PCR; TCRdb stores just in-frame clones and leaves some out. The sample has roughly 140,000 clones; approximately 80% are singletons. The CDR3 sequence is 14 residues long. In germline, CDR1 is KGHSH, CDR2 LQKENI. V gave up 3 bases and J gave up 9 bases, with 15 bases separating them. This receptor was identified in a woman aged 40-49 years in good health and CMV-seropositive. The chain employs TRBV18 and TRBJ2-1; D may be TRBD2 (7 bases). Sequences were obtained from PBMCs. The CDR3 coding sequence is TGTGCCAGCTCACCCCCAGGCGGGGGCGGTGAGCAGTTCTTC. It specifies CASSPPGGGGEQFF.